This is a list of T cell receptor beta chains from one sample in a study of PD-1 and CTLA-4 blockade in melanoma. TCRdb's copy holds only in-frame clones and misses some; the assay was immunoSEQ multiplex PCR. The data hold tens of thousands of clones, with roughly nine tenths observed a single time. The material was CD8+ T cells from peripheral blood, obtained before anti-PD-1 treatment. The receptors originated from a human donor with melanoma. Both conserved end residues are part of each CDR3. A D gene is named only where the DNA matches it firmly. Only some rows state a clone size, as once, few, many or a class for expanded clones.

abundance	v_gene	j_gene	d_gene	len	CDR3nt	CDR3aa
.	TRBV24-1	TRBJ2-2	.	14	TGTGCCACCGCGGAACGGAGGAACACCGGGGAGCTGTTTTTT	CATAERRNTGELFF
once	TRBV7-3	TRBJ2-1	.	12	TGTGCCAGCAGCTTAGACTACAATGAGCAGTTCTTC	CASSLDYNEQFF
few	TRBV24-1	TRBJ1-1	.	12	TGTGCCACCAGTGGAGAGAACGCTGAAGCTTTCTTT	CATSGENAEAFF
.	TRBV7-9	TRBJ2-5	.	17	TGTGCCAGCAGCTCATACACTCCTCTAAAGCCCCAAGAGACCCAGTACTTC	CASSSYTPLKPQETQYF
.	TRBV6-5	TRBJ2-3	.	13	TGTGCCAGCAGCCCCGGGAGCACAGATACGCAGTATTTT	CASSPGSTDTQYF
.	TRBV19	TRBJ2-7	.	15	TGTGCCAGTAGTATAGGGACAGCCAGTACCTACGAGCAGTACTTC	CASSIGTASTYEQYF
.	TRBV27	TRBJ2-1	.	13	TGTGCCAGCAGTTTATCACCGGGGAATGAGCAGTTCTTC	CASSLSPGNEQFF
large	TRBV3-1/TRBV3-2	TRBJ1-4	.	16	TGTGCCAGCAGCCAAGATTGGGGCAGGGCTAATGAAAAACTGTTTTTT	CASSQDWGRANEKLFF
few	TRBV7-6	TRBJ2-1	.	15	TGTGCCAGCAGCTTAGAGCCTGGCCTAGCTTTTGAGCAGTTCTTC	CASSLEPGLAFEQFF
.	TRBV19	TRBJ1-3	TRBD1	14	TGTGCCAGTAGTTCGACAGGGGCACGAAACACCATATATTTT	CASSSTGARNTIYF
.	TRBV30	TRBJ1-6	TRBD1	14	TGTGCCTGGAGTGCTTGGACAGGGGGCTCACCCCTCCACTTT	CAWSAWTGGSPLHF
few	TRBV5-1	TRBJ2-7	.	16	TGCGCCAGCAGCTTCACCCTCGCAGGAGCCGTCTACGAGCAGTACTTC	CASSFTLAGAVYEQYF
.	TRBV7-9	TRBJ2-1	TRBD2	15	TGTGCCAGCAGCTTTAGCGGGTCCCAATACAATGAGCAGTTCTTC	CASSFSGSQYNEQFF
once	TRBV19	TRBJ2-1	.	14	TGTGCCAGTAGTCCCCAGAGGGCCTACAATGAGCAGTTCTTC	CASSPQRAYNEQFF
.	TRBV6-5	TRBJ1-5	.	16	TGTGCCAGCAGTTACCAGGGTGTCGGTAGCAATCAGCCCCAGCATTTT	CASSYQGVGSNQPQHF
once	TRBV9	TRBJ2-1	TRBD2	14	TGTGCCAGCAGCGAGGGACTAGTAGGCAATGAGCAGTTCTTC	CASSEGLVGNEQFF
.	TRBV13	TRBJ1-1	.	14	TGTGCCAGCACCCTCGGACAGACGAACACTGAAGCTTTCTTT	CASTLGQTNTEAFF
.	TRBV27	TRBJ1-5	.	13	TGTGCCAGCCTTCCTGCGTCAGGGCAGCCCCAGCATTTT	CASLPASGQPQHF
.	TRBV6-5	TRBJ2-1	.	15	TGTGCCAGCAGTTACTCCTTCAGTCCTGGTAATGAGCAGTTCTTC	CASSYSFSPGNEQFF
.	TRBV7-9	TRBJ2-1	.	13	TGTGCCAGCAGCTTGGGAGATCTCAATGAGCAGTTCTTC	CASSLGDLNEQFF
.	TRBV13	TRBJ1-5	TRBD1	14	TGTGCCAGCAGCCTGACAGGGCAAAATCAGCCCCAGCATTTT	CASSLTGQNQPQHF
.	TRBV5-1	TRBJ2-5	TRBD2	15	TGCGCCAGCAGCTCGGGTAGCGGGGGCAAAGGGACCCAGTACTTC	CASSSGSGGKGTQYF
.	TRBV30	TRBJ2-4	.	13	TGTGCCTGGACCGAGGATTCCCGTGACATTCAGTACTTC	CAWTEDSRDIQYF
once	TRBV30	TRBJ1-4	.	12	TGTGCCTGGAGTGTAACAGACGAAAAACTGTTTTTT	CAWSVTDEKLFF
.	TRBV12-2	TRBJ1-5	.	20	TGTGCAAGTCGCTTACCGACCGGGACAGGGTTTCGGAGCGGCAATCAGCCCCAGCATTTT	CASRLPTGTGFRSGNQPQHF
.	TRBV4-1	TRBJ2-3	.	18	TGCGCCAGCAGCCAACGAAGGTGGGGGAACTCCTTCTCAGATACGCAGTATTTT	CASSQRRWGNSFSDTQYF
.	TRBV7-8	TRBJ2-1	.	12	TGTGCCAGCAGCTCCAGGGACAATGAGCAGTTCTTC	CASSSRDNEQFF
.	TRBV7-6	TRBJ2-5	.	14	TGTGCCAGCAGCTTAGGCGGGGTCCAAGAGACCCAGTACTTC	CASSLGGVQETQYF
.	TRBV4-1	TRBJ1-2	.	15	TGCGCCAGCAGCCAAGAGCCAGGGGATCCCTATGGCTACACCTTC	CASSQEPGDPYGYTF
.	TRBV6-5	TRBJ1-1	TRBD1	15	TGTGCCAGCAGTTACTTCCCGACAGGGGCCACTGAAGCTTTCTTT	CASSYFPTGATEAFF
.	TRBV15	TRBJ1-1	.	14	TGTGCCACCAGCAGAGACCCGGAGAACACTGAAGCTTTCTTT	CATSRDPENTEAFF
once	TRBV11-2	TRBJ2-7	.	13	TGTGCCAGCAGCTTAAAAGGCGGGTACGAGCAGTACTTC	CASSLKGGYEQYF
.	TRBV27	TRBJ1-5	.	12	TGTGCCAGTGGCAGGCGCAATCAGCCCCAGCATTTT	CASGRRNQPQHF
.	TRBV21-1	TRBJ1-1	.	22	TGTGCCAGCAGCAAACTAATCACAGGGGGCCTTCTCATTCCGGTCGAGAACACTGAAGCTTTCTTT	CASSKLITGGLLIPVENTEAFF
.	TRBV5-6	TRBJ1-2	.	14	TGTGCCAGCAGCTCTGGGGCCAGGGGCTATGGCTACACCTTC	CASSSGARGYGYTF
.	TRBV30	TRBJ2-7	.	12	TGTGCCTGGAGTCGCGACAGCTACGAGCAGTACTTC	CAWSRDSYEQYF
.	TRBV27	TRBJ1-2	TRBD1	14	TGTGCCAGCAGTTTGAGAGGGGGCGGCTATGGCTACACCTTC	CASSLRGGGYGYTF
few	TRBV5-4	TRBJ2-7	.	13	TGTGCCAGCAGCTTGCAGGGCGCCTACGAGCAGTACTTC	CASSLQGAYEQYF
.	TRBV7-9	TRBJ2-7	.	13	TGTGCCAGCAGCTCTTCGACGGACGGTGAGCAGTACTTC	CASSSSTDGEQYF
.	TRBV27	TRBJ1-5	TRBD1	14	TGTGCCAGCAGTTACAGGGGGGACAATCAGCCCCAGCATTTT	CASSYRGDNQPQHF